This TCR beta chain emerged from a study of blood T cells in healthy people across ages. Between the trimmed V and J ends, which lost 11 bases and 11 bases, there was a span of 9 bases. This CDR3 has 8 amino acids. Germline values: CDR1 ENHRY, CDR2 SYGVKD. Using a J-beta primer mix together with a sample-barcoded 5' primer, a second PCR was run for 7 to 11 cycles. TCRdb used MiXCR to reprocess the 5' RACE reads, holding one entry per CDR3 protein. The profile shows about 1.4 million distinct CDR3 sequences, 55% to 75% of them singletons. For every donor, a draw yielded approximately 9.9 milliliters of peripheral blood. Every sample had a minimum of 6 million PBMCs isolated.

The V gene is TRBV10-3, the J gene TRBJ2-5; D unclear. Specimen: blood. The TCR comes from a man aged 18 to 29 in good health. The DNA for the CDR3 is TGTGCCCCCGCCGGGCAGTACTTC. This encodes CAPAGQYF.